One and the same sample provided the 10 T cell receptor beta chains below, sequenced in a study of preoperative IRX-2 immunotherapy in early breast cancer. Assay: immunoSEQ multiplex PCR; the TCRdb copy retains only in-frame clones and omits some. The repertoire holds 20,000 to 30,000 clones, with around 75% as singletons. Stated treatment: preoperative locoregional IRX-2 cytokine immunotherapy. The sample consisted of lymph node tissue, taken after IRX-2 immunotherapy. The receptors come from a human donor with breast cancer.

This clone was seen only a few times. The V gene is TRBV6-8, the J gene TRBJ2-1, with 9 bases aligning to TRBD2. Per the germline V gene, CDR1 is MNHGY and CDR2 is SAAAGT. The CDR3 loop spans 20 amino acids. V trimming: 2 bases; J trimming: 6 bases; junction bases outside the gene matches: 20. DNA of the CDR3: TGTGCCAGCAGTTACCCGGCCCGATTTTCTAGCGGGAATGTCCCCAATGAGCAGTTCTTC. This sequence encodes CASSYPARFSSGNVPNEQFF.

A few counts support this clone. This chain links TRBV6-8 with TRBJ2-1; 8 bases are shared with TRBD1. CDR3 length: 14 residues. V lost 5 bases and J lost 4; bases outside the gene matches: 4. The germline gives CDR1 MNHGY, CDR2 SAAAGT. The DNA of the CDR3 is TGTGCCAGCAGTCGCAGGGGGCCTTACAATGAGCAGTTCTTC. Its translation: CASSRRGPYNEQFF.

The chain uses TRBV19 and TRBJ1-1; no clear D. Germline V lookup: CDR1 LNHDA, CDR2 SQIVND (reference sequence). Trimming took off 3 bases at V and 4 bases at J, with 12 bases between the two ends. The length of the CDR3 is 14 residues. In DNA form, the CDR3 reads TGTGCCAGTAGTATGACCCCTCTGCTCACTGAAGCTTTCTTT. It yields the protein CASSMTPLLTEAFF.

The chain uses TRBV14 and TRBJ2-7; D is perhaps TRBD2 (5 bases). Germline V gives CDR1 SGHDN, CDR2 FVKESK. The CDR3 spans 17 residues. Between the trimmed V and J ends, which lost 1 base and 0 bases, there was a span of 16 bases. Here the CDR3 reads CASSQGNRGRSSYEQYF. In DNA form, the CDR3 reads TGTGCCAGCAGCCAAGGGAACCGGGGAAGGAGCTCCTACGAGCAGTACTTC.

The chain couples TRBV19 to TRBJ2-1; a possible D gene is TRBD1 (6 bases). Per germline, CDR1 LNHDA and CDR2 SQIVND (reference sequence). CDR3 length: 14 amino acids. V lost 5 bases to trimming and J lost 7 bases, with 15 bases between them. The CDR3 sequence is CASSLDRYRNEQFF. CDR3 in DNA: TGTGCCAGTAGTCTTGACAGGTATCGGAATGAGCAGTTCTTC.

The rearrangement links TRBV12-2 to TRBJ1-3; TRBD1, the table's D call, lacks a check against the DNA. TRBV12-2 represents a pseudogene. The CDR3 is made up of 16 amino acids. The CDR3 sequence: CASRFSWTGGGNTIYF. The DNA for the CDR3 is TGTGCAAGTCGCTTTTCTTGGACAGGGGGAGGAAACACCATATATTTT.

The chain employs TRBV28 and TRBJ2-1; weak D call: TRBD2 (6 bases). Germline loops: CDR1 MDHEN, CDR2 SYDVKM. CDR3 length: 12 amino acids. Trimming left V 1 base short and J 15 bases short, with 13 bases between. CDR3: CASSLLLGSMFF. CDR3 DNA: TGTGCCAGCAGTTTATTGCTCGGGAGTATGTTCTTC. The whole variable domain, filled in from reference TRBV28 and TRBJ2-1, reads DVKVTQSSRYLVKRTGEKVFLECVQDMDHENMFWYRQDPGLGLRLIYFSYDVKMKEKGDIPEGYSVSREKKERFSLILESASTNQTSMYLCASSLLLGSMFFGPGTRLTVL.

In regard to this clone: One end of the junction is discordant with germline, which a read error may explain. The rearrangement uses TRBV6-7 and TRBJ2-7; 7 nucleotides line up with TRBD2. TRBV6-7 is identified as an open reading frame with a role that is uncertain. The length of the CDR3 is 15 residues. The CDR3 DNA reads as TGTGCCAGCAGTGAAGGTGGCGGGAGTGGGTACGGGCAGTACTTC. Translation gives CASSEGGGSGYGQYF.

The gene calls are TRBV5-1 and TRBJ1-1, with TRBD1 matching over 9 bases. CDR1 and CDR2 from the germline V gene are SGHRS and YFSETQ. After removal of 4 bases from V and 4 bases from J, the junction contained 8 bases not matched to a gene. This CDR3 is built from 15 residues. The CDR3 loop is CASSLGTGRITEAFF. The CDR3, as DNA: TGCGCCAGCAGCCTCGGGACAGGGAGAATCACTGAAGCTTTCTTT.

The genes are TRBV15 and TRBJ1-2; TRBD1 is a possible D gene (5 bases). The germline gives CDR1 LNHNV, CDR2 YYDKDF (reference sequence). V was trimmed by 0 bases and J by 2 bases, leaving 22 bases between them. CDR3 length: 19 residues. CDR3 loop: CATSRDLRTKAPPNYGYTF. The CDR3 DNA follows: TGTGCCACCAGCAGAGATTTAAGGACAAAAGCTCCCCCCAACTATGGCTACACCTTC.